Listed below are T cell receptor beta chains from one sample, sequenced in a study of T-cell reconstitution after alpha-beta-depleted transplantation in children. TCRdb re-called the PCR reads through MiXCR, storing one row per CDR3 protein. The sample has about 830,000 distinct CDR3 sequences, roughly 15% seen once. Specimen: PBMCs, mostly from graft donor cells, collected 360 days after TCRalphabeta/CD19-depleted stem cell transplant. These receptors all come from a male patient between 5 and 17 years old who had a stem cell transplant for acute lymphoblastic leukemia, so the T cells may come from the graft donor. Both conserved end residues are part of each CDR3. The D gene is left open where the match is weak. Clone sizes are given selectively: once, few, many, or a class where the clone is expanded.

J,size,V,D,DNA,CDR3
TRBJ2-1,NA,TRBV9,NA,TGTGCCAGCAGCGGTGGGACGACTAGAGAAATGTTGAGTGAGCAGTTCTTC,CASSGGTTREMLSEQFF
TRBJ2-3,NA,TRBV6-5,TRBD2,TGTGCCAGCAGTTACTCGTGGGAGTTAGCGGGAACAGATACGCAGTATTTT,CASSYSWELAGTDTQYF
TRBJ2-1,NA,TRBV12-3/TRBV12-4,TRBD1,TGTGCCAGCAGTTTTCGGACAGGGGTAGATGAGCAGTTCTTC,CASSFRTGVDEQFF
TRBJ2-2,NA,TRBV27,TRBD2,TGTGCCAGCAGAATACAGTCGGGACTAGGCTCCGGGGAGCTGTTTTTT,CASRIQSGLGSGELFF
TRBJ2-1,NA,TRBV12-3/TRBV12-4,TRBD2,TGTGCCAGCTGTTTGCGGGGGGTACTTTCCATTGGGTCCTACAATGAGCAGTTCTTC,CASCLRGVLSIGSYNEQFF
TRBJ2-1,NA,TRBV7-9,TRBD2,TGTGCCTCCCATCCGCGGGCTAGCGGGAGTAATGAGCAGTTCTTC,CASHPRASGSNEQFF
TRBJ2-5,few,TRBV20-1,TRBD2,TGCAGTGCTGGGCGGGGGGCGCGTAAGACCCAGTACTTC,CSAGRGARKTQYF
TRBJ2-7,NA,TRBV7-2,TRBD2,TGTGCCAGCAGCTTCCCAGGCAGCGGGGGCTACGAGCAGTACTTC,CASSFPGSGGYEQYF
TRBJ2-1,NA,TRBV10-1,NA,TGCGCCAGCAGTGATGATGGGGGGGCGCGAAGTGGTGAGCAGTTCTTC,CASSDDGGARSGEQFF
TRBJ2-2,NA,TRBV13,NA,TGTGCCAGCAGCTTGACAACAGGTGACACCGGGGAGCTGTTTTTT,CASSLTTGDTGELFF
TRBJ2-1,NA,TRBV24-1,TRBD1,TGTGCCACCAGTGACCGGCAGGGACAGGGCGATGAGCAGTTCTTC,CATSDRQGQGDEQFF
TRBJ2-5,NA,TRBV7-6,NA,TGTGCCAGCATCGGCGGAAACCAAGAGACCCAGTACTTC,CASIGGNQETQYF
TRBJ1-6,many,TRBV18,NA,TGTGCCAGCTTCGCCCGGGACGGTGATAATTCACCCCTCCACTTT,CASFARDGDNSPLHF
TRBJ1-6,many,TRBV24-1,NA,TGTTACCGGGAAGATAATTCACCCCTCCACTTT,CYREDNSPLHF
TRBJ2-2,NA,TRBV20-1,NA,TGCAGTCAACAGGGATTGAACACCGGGGAGCTGTTTTTT,CSQQGLNTGELFF
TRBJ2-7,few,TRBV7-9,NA,TGTGCCAGCAGCGCCTTGGGGGGCCTCAGCTCCTACGAGCAGTACTTC,CASSALGGLSSYEQYF
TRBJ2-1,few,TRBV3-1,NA,TGTGCCAGCAGCCAAGATCCCCCGGCAGCCTCCTACAATGAGCAGTTCTTC,CASSQDPPAASYNEQFF
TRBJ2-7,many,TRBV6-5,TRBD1,TGTGCCAGCAGTAACACAGGGGCTTACGAGCAGTACTTC,CASSNTGAYEQYF
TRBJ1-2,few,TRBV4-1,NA,TGCGCCAGCAGCCGGGGATGGGACAACTATGGCTACACCTTC,CASSRGWDNYGYTF
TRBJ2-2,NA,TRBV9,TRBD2,TGTGCCAGCAGCGTGGATGGACTAGCTACCGACGGGGAGCTGTTTTTT,CASSVDGLATDGELFF
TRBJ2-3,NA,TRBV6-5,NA,TGTGCCAGCAGTTACTCAATGCAGACAGATACGCAGTATTTT,CASSYSMQTDTQYF
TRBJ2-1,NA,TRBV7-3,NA,TGTGCCAGCAGCCGGGGGAGCGGGAATGAGCAGTTCTTC,CASSRGSGNEQFF
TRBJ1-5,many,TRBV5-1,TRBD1,TGCGCCAGCAGCTTGGTGGCAGGGGGGGGTCAGCCCCAGCATTTT,CASSLVAGGGQPQHF
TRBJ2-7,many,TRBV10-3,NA,TGTGCCATCAGGGACGGGACATCTTCCGCCGGGGAGCAGTACTTC,CAIRDGTSSAGEQYF
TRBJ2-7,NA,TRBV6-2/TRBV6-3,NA,TGTGCCAGCAGTTACAGTTTCCTAGACCTTAGAAGGTACGAGCAGTACTTC,CASSYSFLDLRRYEQYF
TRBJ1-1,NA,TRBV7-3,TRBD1,TGTGCCAGCAGCTTACCAGGGGGCCCGAACACTGAAGCTTTCTTT,CASSLPGGPNTEAFF
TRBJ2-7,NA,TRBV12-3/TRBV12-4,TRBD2,TGTGCCAGCAGTTTTATCCTAGCGGCGCACTACGAGCAGTACTTC,CASSFILAAHYEQYF
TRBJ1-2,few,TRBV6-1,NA,TGTGCCAGCAGCGCCAACCCAGTGGGGTTGGGTGGCTACACCTTC,CASSANPVGLGGYTF
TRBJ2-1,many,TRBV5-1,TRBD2,TGCGCCAGCAGCTTGGGACAACTAGCGGGAGTGGAAAATGAGCAGTTCTTC,CASSLGQLAGVENEQFF
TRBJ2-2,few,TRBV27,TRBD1,TGTGCCAGCAGTTTTCAGGGGACAGAGAACACCGGGGAGCTGTTTTTT,CASSFQGTENTGELFF
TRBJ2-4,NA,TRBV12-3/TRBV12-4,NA,TGTGCCAGCAGCCTGGACCCGGCGGCCAAAAACATTCAGTACTTC,CASSLDPAAKNIQYF
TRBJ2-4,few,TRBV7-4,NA,TGTGCCAGCACCCCCCCCAGGTCTACCCTAGCCAAAAACATTCAGTACTTC,CASTPPRSTLAKNIQYF
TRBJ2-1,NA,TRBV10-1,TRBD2,TGCGCCAGCAGTGATTCGGGGACTAATAATGAGCAGTTCTTC,CASSDSGTNNEQFF
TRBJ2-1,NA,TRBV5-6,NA,TGTGCCAGCAGCGATGGGACACCTTCCTACAATGAGCAGTTCTTC,CASSDGTPSYNEQFF
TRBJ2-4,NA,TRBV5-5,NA,TGTGCCAGCAGCTTGGTTGGTCGCAAGCTAGCCAAAAACATTCAGTACTTC,CASSLVGRKLAKNIQYF
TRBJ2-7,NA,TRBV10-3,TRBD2,TGTGCCATCAGGCCCGGGACTAGCGGGAGGGGAAGGTCCTACGAGCAGTACTTC,CAIRPGTSGRGRSYEQYF
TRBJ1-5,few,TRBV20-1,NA,TGCAGTGCCGTGACAGTTAATCAGCCCCAGCATTTT,CSAVTVNQPQHF
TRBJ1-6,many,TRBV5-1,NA,TGCGCCAGCAGCGCAGGGACAAGCCTTTTTAATTCACCCCTCCACTTT,CASSAGTSLFNSPLHF
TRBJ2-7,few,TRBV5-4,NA,TGTGCCAGCAGCTTAGACAGACACCCTTCCTACGAGCAGTACTTC,CASSLDRHPSYEQYF
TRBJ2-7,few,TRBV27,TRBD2,TGTGCCAGCAGTAATCTGCGGGAGTACGAGCAGTACTTC,CASSNLREYEQYF
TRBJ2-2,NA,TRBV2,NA,TGTGCCAGCATAATGGGGCCCTCCGCCGGGGAGCTGTTTTTT,CASIMGPSAGELFF
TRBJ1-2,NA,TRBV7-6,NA,TGTGCCAGCAGTTTTCCCCCCGGACAGCGACCCTATGGCTACACCTTC,CASSFPPGQRPYGYTF
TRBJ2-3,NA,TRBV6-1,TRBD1,TGTGGACTCCGGGACAGGTACACAGATACGCAGTATTTT,CGLRDRYTDTQYF
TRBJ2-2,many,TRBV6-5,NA,TGTGCCAGCGGGAGTCTCACCGGGGAGCTGTTTTTT,CASGSLTGELFF
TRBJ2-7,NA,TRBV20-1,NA,TGCAGTGGGAGCTTTGGGGGGCAGTACTTC,CSGSFGGQYF
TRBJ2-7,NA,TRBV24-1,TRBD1,TGTGCCACTCGGACAGGGGGAGCCTACGAGCAGTACTTC,CATRTGGAYEQYF
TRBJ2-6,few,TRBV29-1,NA,TGCAGCGTTGCGTCTGCCAACGTCCTGACTTTC,CSVASANVLTF
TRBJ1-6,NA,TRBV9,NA,TGTGCCAGCAGACGGGCCTCGGGATCACCCCTCCACTTT,CASRRASGSPLHF
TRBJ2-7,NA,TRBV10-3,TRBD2,TGTGCCACCATGACTAGCGGGAGGGCCTACGAGCAGTACTTC,CATMTSGRAYEQYF
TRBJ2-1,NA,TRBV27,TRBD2,TGTGCCAGCAGTTCCCTAGGGCTAGCGGGAGGGTCCTCCTACAATGAGCAGTTCTTC,CASSSLGLAGGSSYNEQFF
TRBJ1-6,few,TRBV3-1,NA,TGTGCCAGCATTAACAAGGGGCCCGGACCCCTCCACTTT,CASINKGPGPLHF
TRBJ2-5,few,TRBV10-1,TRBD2,TGCGCCAGCAGTGAGTCGGTATTAGCGGGGTACCAAGAGACCCAGTACTTC,CASSESVLAGYQETQYF
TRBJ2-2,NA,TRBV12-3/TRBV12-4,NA,TGTGCCAGCAGCCTTTCCCACAGGAACACCGGGGAGCTGTTTTTT,CASSLSHRNTGELFF
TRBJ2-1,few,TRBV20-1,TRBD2,TGCAGTGCTCGACTTGACGTAGCGGGAGACAGATTGGTGAATGAGCAGTTCTTC,CSARLDVAGDRLVNEQFF
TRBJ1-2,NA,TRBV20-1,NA,TGCAGTGCTAGAGAGGGGGGGCAGGCTTATGGCTACACCTTC,CSAREGGQAYGYTF
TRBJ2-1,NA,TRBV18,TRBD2,TGTGCCAGCTCACCACCTCTCCTAGCGGGGAACAATGAGCAGTTCTTC,CASSPPLLAGNNEQFF
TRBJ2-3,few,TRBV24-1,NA,TGTGCCACCAGTAGCGGAATCACAGATACGCAGTATTTT,CATSSGITDTQYF
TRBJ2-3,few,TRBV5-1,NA,TGCGCCAGCAGCTTGCTTTTGGGGGGAAGAGATACGCAGTATTTT,CASSLLLGGRDTQYF
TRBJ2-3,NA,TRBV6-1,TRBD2,TGTGCCAGCAGCCTAGCGGGAGCTGGGTCCACAGATACGCAGTATTTT,CASSLAGAGSTDTQYF
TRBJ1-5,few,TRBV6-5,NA,TGTGCCAGCAGTCTGCTGGACTCCAGCAATCAGCCCCAGCATTTT,CASSLLDSSNQPQHF